The rows below give T cell receptor beta chains drawn from one sample of a study of cytomegalovirus exposure and HLA in healthy donors. Profiled with immunoSEQ multiplex PCR; TCRdb holds only in-frame clones, not every one. The repertoire has some 200,000 clones, roughly four fifths of them found once; the top ten carry approximately 0.74%. Source material: PBMCs. The receptor set was obtained from a woman aged 18-35 years in good health and CMV-seronegative. Both conserved end residues are part of each CDR3. D genes are given only for firm matches. The size of a clone is reported for some rows only, either as once, few or many, or as a class for expanded clones.

NA	NA	TRBV4-1	TRBJ2-5	CASSQGLREAAQYF	TGCGCCAGCAGCCAAGGACTCCGAGAAGCGGCCCAGTACTTC
few	NA	TRBV2	TRBJ2-2	CASRYIDSGELFF	TGTGCCAGCAGGTACATAGACAGCGGGGAGCTGTTTTTT
NA	TRBD2	TRBV14	TRBJ2-3	CASSPPGLAGITDTQYF	TGTGCCAGCAGCCCTCCGGGACTAGCGGGAATCACAGATACGCAGTATTTT
NA	TRBD2	TRBV10-2	TRBJ2-3	CASSESTSGGAKYF	TGCGCCAGCAGTGAGTCAACTAGCGGGGGGGCAAAGTATTTT
NA	TRBD2	TRBV9	TRBJ2-1	CASSGLAGVGEQFF	TGTGCCAGCAGCGGACTAGCGGGAGTCGGTGAGCAGTTCTTC
NA	TRBD2	TRBV6-1	TRBJ2-1	CASSGGTSLYDEQFF	TGTGCCAGCAGTGGAGGGACTAGCCTCTATGATGAGCAGTTCTTC
NA	NA	TRBV10-1	TRBJ1-4	CASSESGGARGEKLFF	TGCGCCAGCAGTGAGTCGGGGGGGGCGCGAGGTGAAAAACTGTTTTTT
NA	TRBD2	TRBV11-3	TRBJ2-5	CASSLTGTSGQETQYF	TGTGCCAGCAGCTTAACCGGGACTAGCGGCCAAGAGACCCAGTACTTC
few	TRBD1	TRBV2	TRBJ1-1	CASSEAGQGENTEAFF	TGTGCCAGCAGTGAAGCGGGACAGGGTGAAAACACTGAAGCTTTCTTT
NA	NA	TRBV11-2	TRBJ2-2	CASSFLLEISGELFF	TGTGCCAGCAGCTTCCTACTAGAAATCTCCGGGGAGCTGTTTTTT
NA	TRBD1	TRBV30	TRBJ1-6	CAWSPGQHNSPLHF	TGTGCCTGGTCCCCGGGACAGCATAATTCACCCCTCCACTTT
few	NA	TRBV6-5	TRBJ1-4	CASSYSGTINEKLFF	TGTGCCAGCAGTTACTCAGGGACTATAAATGAAAAACTGTTTTTT
NA	NA	TRBV30	TRBJ1-1	CAWRGHSNTEAFF	TGTGCCTGGAGGGGACACTCGAACACTGAAGCTTTCTTT
once	NA	TRBV28	TRBJ2-2	CSSSTPGHRNTGELFF	TGTTCCTCTTCTACGCCGGGACATCGGAACACCGGGGAGCTGTTTTTT
NA	TRBD1	TRBV28	TRBJ1-2	CASSSGQGDYGYTF	TGTGCCAGCAGTTCGGGACAGGGCGACTATGGCTACACCTTC
few	NA	TRBV13	TRBJ1-2	CASSVTGTTFYGYTF	TGTGCCAGCAGCGTAACCGGGACAACGTTCTATGGCTACACCTTC
NA	TRBD1	TRBV7-9	TRBJ2-7	CASSLDRGSYEQYF	TGTGCCAGCAGCCTGGACAGGGGATCCTACGAGCAGTACTTC
NA	TRBD2	TRBV7-2	TRBJ2-3	CASSLVLAGGRGPQRTQYF	TGTGCCAGCAGCTTAGTTCTAGCGGGGGGGAGGGGCCCACAGAGGACGCAGTATTTT
NA	NA	TRBV29-1	TRBJ1-1	CSVEDLRFSNTEAFF	TGCAGCGTTGAAGATCTAAGATTTTCGAACACTGAAGCTTTCTTT
few	NA	TRBV6-1	TRBJ1-2	CASSEHGLWSSNYGYTF	TGTGCCAGCAGTGAACACGGTCTTTGGAGCTCTAACTATGGCTACACCTTC
NA	NA	TRBV6-6	TRBJ2-5	CASSPQETQYF	TGTGCCAGCAGCCCTCAAGAGACCCAGTACTTC
once	TRBD2	TRBV4-2	TRBJ2-2	CASSQLAGGRLVGELFF	TGTGCCAGCAGCCAATTAGCGGGGGGGCGATTGGTCGGGGAGCTGTTTTTT
NA	TRBD2	TRBV28	TRBJ2-3	CASSWTTGLAELTDTQYF	TGTGCCAGCAGTTGGACTACCGGACTAGCGGAACTCACAGATACGCAGTATTTT
few	NA	TRBV7-9	TRBJ2-3	CASSLSDTQYF	TGTGCCAGCAGCTTATCGGATACGCAGTATTTT
few	TRBD2	TRBV5-1	TRBJ2-2	CASSFLAGDPNTGELFF	TGCGCCAGCAGCTTCCTAGCGGGGGACCCGAACACCGGGGAGCTGTTTTTT
NA	NA	TRBV12-5	TRBJ2-1	CASVPDSRNEQFF	TGTGCTAGTGTCCCGGACAGCCGCAATGAGCAGTTCTTC
NA	TRBD2	TRBV6-1	TRBJ2-5	CASSKTSGVQETQYF	TGTGCCAGCAGTAAGACTAGCGGGGTACAAGAGACCCAGTACTTC
NA	NA	TRBV5-8	TRBJ2-7	CASSLVAYEQYF	TGTGCCAGCAGCTTGGTTGCGTACGAGCAGTACTTC
NA	TRBD2	TRBV7-2	TRBJ2-7	CASSSRLAGSYEQYF	TGTGCCAGCAGCTCGCGACTAGCGGGGAGCTACGAGCAGTACTTC
few	TRBD1	TRBV5-1	TRBJ2-7	CASSLSVTGGEQYF	TGCGCCAGCAGCTTGTCAGTGACAGGGGGCGAGCAGTACTTC
NA	TRBD1	TRBV27	TRBJ1-2	CASSPDRVYGYTF	TGTGCCAGCAGTCCGGACAGGGTCTATGGCTACACCTTC
NA	NA	TRBV7-9	TRBJ1-4	CASSLTETNEKLFF	TGTGCCAGCAGCTTAACGGAGACTAATGAAAAACTGTTTTTT
NA	NA	TRBV5-4	TRBJ2-7	CASSYTQGGTYEQYF	TGTGCCAGCAGCTACACGCAGGGTGGTACCTACGAGCAGTACTTC
NA	NA	TRBV5-8	TRBJ2-1	CASSFQGAYNEQFF	TGTGCCAGCAGCTTTCAGGGCGCCTACAATGAGCAGTTCTTC
NA	TRBD1	TRBV2	TRBJ2-5	CASSAGTVQETQYF	TGTGCCAGCAGTGCCGGGACAGTTCAAGAGACCCAGTACTTC
once	TRBD1	TRBV9	TRBJ2-6	CASSTTGVSGANVLTF	TGTGCCAGCAGCACTACAGGGGTCTCTGGGGCCAACGTCCTGACTTTC
NA	TRBD1	TRBV30	TRBJ1-5	CAWRGQGHQPQHF	TGTGCCTGGAGGGGACAGGGACATCAGCCCCAGCATTTT
NA	NA	TRBV27	TRBJ1-1	CASRRDGRWDTEAFF	TGTGCCAGCAGACGGGACGGGAGATGGGACACTGAAGCTTTCTTT
NA	TRBD2	TRBV9	TRBJ2-7	CASSVEGGLAIYEQYF	TGTGCCAGCAGCGTAGAAGGGGGACTAGCGATTTACGAGCAGTACTTC
once	TRBD1	TRBV9	TRBJ1-1	CASSTRDRSMNTEAFF	TGTGCCAGCAGCACCCGGGACAGGTCGATGAACACTGAAGCTTTCTTT
NA	TRBD2	TRBV5-4	TRBJ2-1	CASRLAGGRNEQFF	TGTGCCAGCAGACTAGCGGGAGGGAGGAATGAGCAGTTCTTC
NA	NA	TRBV6-1	TRBJ2-6	CASSERAVRSGANVLTF	TGTGCCAGCAGTGAGCGGGCGGTGAGGTCTGGGGCCAACGTCCTGACTTTC
NA	NA	TRBV5-1	TRBJ2-3	CASRRLLATDTQYF	TGCGCCAGCAGAAGGCTACTAGCCACAGATACGCAGTATTTT
NA	NA	TRBV28	TRBJ1-4	CASTEGLANEKLFF	TGTGCCAGCACCGAGGGCCTGGCTAATGAAAAACTGTTTTTT
few	NA	TRBV6-5	TRBJ1-1	CASSYQRATEAFF	TGTGCCAGCAGTTACCAGAGGGCCACTGAAGCTTTCTTT
few	TRBD1	TRBV28	TRBJ1-6	CASSWSQGPNSPLHF	TGTGCCAGCAGTTGGTCACAGGGGCCTAATTCACCCCTCCACTTT
NA	TRBD2	TRBV7-9	TRBJ2-3	CASSFPRAGGPSSTDTQYF	TGTGCCAGCAGCTTCCCTCGAGCGGGGGGGCCATCTAGCACAGATACGCAGTATTTT
few	TRBD2	TRBV28	TRBJ2-7	CAIGTYPAGGHYEQYF	TGTGCCATCGGGACTTATCCAGCGGGAGGCCACTACGAGCAGTACTTC
NA	NA	TRBV28	TRBJ1-1	CASITLDGTEAFF	TGTGCCAGCATCACCCTCGACGGGACTGAAGCTTTCTTT
NA	TRBD1	TRBV12-5	TRBJ2-7	CASGLVDSGTGGLYEQYF	TGTGCTAGTGGTTTGGTAGACTCCGGGACAGGGGGCTTGTACGAGCAGTACTTC
NA	NA	TRBV11-2	TRBJ2-1	CASSFTGSRLNEQFF	TGTGCCAGCAGCTTTACGGGGAGCCGTCTCAATGAGCAGTTCTTC
NA	NA	TRBV28	TRBJ1-1	CASSFSGPVGTEAFF	TGTGCCAGCAGTTTTTCAGGGCCCGTGGGAACTGAAGCTTTCTTT
NA	NA	TRBV25-1	TRBJ1-2	CASRPGNGGYTF	TGTGCCAGCAGACCAGGGAACGGTGGCTACACCTTC
few	TRBD1	TRBV7-9	TRBJ1-4	CASSHGTGSSNEKLFF	TGTGCCAGCAGCCACGGGACAGGGTCATCTAATGAAAAACTGTTTTTT
NA	NA	TRBV27	TRBJ2-5	CASSLTYQETQYF	TGTGCCAGCAGTCTAACGTACCAAGAGACCCAGTACTTC